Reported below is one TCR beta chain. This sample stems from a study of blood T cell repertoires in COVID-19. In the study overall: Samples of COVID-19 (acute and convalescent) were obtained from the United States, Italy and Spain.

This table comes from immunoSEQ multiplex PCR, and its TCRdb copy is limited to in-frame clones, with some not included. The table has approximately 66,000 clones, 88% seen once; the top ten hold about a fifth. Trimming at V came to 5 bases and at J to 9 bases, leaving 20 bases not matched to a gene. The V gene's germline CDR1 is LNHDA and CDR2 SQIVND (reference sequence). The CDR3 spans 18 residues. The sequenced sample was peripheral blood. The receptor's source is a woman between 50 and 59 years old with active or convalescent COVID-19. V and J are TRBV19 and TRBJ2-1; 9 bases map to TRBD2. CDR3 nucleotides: TGTGCCAGTAGTCTCCCCCGTCGGGCTAGCGGGAAGGTGGGTGAGCAGTTCTTC. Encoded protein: CASSLPRRASGKVGEQFF.